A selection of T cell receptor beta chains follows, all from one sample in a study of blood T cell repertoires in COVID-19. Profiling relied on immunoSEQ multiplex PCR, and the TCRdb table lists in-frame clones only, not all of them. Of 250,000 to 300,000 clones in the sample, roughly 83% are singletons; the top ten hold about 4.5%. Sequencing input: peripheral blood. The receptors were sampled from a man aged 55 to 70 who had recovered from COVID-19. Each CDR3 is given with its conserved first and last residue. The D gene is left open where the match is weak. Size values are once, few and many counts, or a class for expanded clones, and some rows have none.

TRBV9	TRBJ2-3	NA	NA	CASSVGQDTQYF	TGTGCCAGCAGCGTAGGTCAAGATACGCAGTATTTT
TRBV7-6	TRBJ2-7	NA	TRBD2	CASSLLSGGPSYEQYF	TGTGCCAGCAGCTTACTTAGCGGGGGGCCATCCTACGAGCAGTACTTC
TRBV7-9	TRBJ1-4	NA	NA	CASSLGAGQNEKLFF	TGTGCCAGCAGCTTAGGGGCAGGACAAAATGAAAAACTGTTTTTT
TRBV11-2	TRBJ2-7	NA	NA	CASSPDGLASDEQYF	TGTGCCAGCAGCCCAGACGGGCTAGCTTCGGATGAGCAGTACTTC
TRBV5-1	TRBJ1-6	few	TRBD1	CASSLGQGRNSPLHF	TGCGCCAGCAGCCTCGGACAGGGGCGGAATTCACCCCTCCACTTT
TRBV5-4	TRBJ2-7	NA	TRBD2	CASSTRLAGGHEQYF	TGTGCCAGCAGCACGCGACTAGCGGGAGGCCACGAGCAGTACTTC
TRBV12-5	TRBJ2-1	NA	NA	CASAIGLGGRGYNEQFF	TGTGCTAGTGCTATTGGTTTAGGGGGGAGGGGTTACAATGAGCAGTTCTTC
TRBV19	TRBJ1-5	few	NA	CASRRQSNQPQHF	TGTGCCAGTCGGCGACAGTCCAATCAGCCCCAGCATTTT
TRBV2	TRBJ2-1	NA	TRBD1	CASSAGTGKGNQFF	TGTGCCAGCAGTGCCGGGACAGGGAAAGGGAATCAGTTCTTC
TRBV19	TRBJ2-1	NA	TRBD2	CASSNRLAGPNEQFF	TGTGCCAGTAGTAACAGACTAGCGGGGCCCAATGAGCAGTTCTTC
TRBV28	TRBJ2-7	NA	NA	CASREDNEQYF	TGTGCCAGCAGAGAGGACAACGAGCAGTACTTC
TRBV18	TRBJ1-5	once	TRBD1	CASSPLNRGGNQPQHF	TGTGCCAGCTCACCACTAAACAGGGGAGGTAATCAGCCCCAGCATTTT
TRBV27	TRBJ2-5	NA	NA	CASRDIQETQYF	TGTGCCAGCAGGGACATCCAAGAGACCCAGTACTTC
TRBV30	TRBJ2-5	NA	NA	CAWSVGGLETQYF	TGTGCCTGGAGTGTAGGAGGGCTCGAGACCCAGTACTTC
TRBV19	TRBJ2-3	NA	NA	CASSIPGPTDTQYF	TGTGCCAGTAGTATCCCTGGGCCGACAGATACGCAGTATTTT
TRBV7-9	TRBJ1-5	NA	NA	CASSLGSGFKPQHF	TGTGCCAGCAGCTTAGGATCCGGGTTTAAGCCCCAGCATTTT
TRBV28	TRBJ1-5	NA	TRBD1	CASITGGPIQPQHF	TGTGCCAGCATCACAGGGGGACCAATTCAGCCCCAGCATTTT
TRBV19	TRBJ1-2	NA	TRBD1	CASSTGTGSSYGYTF	TGTGCCAGTAGTACCGGGACAGGATCGTCTTATGGCTACACCTTC
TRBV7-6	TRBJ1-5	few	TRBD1	CASSRQGGLNQPQHF	TGTGCCAGCAGCCGACAGGGGGGCTTAAATCAGCCCCAGCATTTT
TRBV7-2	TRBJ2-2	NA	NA	CASSLEGWITGELFF	TGTGCCAGCAGCTTAGAGGGGTGGATCACCGGGGAGCTGTTTTTT
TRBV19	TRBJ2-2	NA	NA	CASSIGGGLNTGELFF	TGTGCCAGTAGTATAGGCGGCGGGCTGAACACCGGGGAGCTGTTTTTT
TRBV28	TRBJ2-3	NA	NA	CASSERLPDTQYF	TGTGCCAGCAGTGAACGACTACCCGATACGCAGTATTTT
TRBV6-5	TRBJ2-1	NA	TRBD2	CASSYGRGGLYNEQFF	TGTGCCAGCAGTTACGGGCGGGGGGGCCTCTACAATGAGCAGTTCTTC
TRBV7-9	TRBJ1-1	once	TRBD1	CASSSGTDMNTEAFF	TGTGCCAGCAGCTCCGGGACAGATATGAACACTGAAGCTTTCTTT
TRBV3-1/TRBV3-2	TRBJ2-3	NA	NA	CASSPTLGGGTDTQYF	TGTGCCAGCAGCCCAACTTTGGGCGGGGGCACAGATACGCAGTATTTT
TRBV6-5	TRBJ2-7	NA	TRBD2	CASSLGTTAEQYF	TGTGCCAGCAGTCTAGGGACTACGGCCGAGCAGTACTTC
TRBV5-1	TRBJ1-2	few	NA	CASSPRVLDGDGYTF	TGCGCCAGCAGCCCCCGGGTTCTAGACGGAGATGGCTACACCTTC
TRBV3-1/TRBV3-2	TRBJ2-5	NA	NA	CASSQGAGMETQYF	TGTGCCAGCAGCCAAGGGGCGGGGATGGAGACCCAGTACTTC
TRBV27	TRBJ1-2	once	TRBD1	CASSSDRVGGYTF	TGTGCCAGCAGTTCGGACAGGGTGGGAGGCTACACCTTC
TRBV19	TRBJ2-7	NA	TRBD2	CASSLGASGSEQYF	TGTGCCAGTAGCTTAGGAGCTAGCGGGAGCGAGCAGTACTTC
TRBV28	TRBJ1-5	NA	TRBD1	CASSSSGTGAQPQHF	TGTGCCAGCAGTTCATCCGGGACAGGGGCTCAGCCCCAGCATTTT
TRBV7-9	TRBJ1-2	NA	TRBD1	CASSPVGQASFSGYTF	TGTGCCAGCAGCCCCGTCGGACAGGCGAGCTTCTCAGGCTACACCTTC
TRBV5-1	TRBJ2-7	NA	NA	CASSSGSRGKKISYEQYF	TGCGCCAGCAGCTCTGGCAGTCGAGGGAAAAAGATCTCCTACGAGCAGTACTTC
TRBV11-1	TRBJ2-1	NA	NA	CASSITGTRSYNEQFF	TGTGCCAGCAGCATCACCGGGACTCGCTCCTACAATGAGCAGTTCTTC
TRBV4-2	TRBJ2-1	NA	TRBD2	CASSQERKRGGYNEQFF	TGTGCCAGCAGCCAAGAAAGGAAACGGGGGGGATACAATGAGCAGTTCTTC
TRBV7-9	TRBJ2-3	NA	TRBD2	CASSLASGTDTQYF	TGTGCCAGCAGCTTAGCTAGCGGGACAGATACGCAGTATTTT
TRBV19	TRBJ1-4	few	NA	CASKGHRSGNEKLFF	TGTGCCAGTAAGGGCCACAGGTCTGGTAATGAAAAACTGTTTTTT
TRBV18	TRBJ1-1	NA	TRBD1	CASSPGKKGALNTEAFF	TGTGCCAGCTCACCGGGAAAAAAGGGGGCGTTGAACACTGAAGCTTTCTTT
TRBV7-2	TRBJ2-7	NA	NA	CASSQVAGSYEQYF	TGTGCCAGCAGCCAGGTCGCTGGCTCCTACGAGCAGTACTTC
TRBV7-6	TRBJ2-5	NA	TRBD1	CASSKDRGRGETQYF	TGTGCCAGCAGCAAGGACAGGGGGCGCGGGGAGACCCAGTACTTC
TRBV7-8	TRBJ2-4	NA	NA	CASSRGGGGDIQYF	TGTGCCAGCAGCCGCGGAGGAGGGGGCGACATTCAGTACTTC
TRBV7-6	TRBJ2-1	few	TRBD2	CASSSLAGGPGEQFF	TGTGCCAGCAGCTCTTTAGCGGGGGGCCCGGGTGAGCAGTTCTTC
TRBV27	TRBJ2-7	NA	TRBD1	CASSAGQGGEQYF	TGTGCCAGCAGTGCGGGACAGGGAGGCGAGCAGTACTTC
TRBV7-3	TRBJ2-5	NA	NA	CASSLTSFAETQYF	TGTGCCAGCAGCTTAACTTCGTTCGCGGAGACCCAGTACTTC
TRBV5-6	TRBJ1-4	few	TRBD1	CASSSSGTAYEKLFF	TGTGCCAGCAGCTCCTCCGGGACAGCCTACGAAAAACTGTTTTTT
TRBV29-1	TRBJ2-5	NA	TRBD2	CSVEAGRVTQYF	TGCAGCGTTGAGGCGGGGAGGGTGACCCAGTACTTC
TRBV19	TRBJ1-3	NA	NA	CASSIRSSSSGNTIYF	TGTGCCAGTAGTATCCGGAGCAGTTCCTCTGGAAACACCATATATTTT
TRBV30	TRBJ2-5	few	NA	CAWSAREETQYF	TGTGCCTGGAGTGCCCGGGAGGAGACCCAGTACTTC
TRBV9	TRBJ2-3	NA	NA	CASSLGTFTDTQYF	TGTGCCAGCAGCCTAGGGACATTCACAGATACGCAGTATTTT